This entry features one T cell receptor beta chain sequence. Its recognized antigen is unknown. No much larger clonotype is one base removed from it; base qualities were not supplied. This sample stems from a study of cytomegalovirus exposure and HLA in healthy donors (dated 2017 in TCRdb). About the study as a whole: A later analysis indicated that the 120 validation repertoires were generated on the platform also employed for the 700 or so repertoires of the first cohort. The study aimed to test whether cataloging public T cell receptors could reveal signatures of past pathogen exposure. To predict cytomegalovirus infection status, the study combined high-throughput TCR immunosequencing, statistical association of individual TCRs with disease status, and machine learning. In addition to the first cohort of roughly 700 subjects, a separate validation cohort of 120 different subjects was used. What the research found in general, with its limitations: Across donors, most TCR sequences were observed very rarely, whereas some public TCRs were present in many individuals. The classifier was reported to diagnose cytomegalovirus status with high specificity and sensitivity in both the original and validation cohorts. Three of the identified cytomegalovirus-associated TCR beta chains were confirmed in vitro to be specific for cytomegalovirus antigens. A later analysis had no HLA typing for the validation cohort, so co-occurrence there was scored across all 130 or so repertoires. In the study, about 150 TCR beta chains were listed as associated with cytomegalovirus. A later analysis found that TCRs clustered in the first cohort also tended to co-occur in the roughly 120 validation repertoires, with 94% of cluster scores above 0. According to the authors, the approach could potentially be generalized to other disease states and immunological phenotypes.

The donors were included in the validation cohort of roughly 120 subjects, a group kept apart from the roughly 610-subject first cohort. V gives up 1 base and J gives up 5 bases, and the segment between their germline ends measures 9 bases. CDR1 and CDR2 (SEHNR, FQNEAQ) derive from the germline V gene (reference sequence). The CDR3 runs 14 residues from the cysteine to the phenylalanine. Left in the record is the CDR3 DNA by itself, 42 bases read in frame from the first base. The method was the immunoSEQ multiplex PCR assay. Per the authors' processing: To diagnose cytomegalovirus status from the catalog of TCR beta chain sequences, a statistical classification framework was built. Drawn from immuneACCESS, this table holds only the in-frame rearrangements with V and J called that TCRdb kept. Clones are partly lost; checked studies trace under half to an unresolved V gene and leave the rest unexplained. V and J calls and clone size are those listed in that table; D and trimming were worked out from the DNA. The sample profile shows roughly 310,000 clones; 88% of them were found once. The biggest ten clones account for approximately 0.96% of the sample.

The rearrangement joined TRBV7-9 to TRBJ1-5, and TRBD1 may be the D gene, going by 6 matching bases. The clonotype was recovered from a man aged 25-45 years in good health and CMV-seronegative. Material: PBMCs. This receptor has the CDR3 CASSLGDIYQPQHF. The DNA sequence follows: TGTGCCAGCAGCTTAGGGGACATCTATCAGCCCCAGCATTTT.